The clone carrying this TCR beta chain occurred a few times. Its antigen is still unknown. This specimen comes from a study of blood T cells in healthy people across ages. Study-level results: Donor CMV status, an unknown factor, possibly confounded changes in expanded clonotypes.

A second 7 to 11 cycle PCR used barcoded and J-beta primers. A template-switch adaptor containing 12 random nucleotides labeled each cDNA molecule. MiXCR, run by TCRdb on the 5' RACE reads, gives a single entry per CDR3 protein. The repertoire consists of about 1.6 million distinct CDR3 sequences, with approximately 32% occurring once and the leading ten covering roughly 12%. Every donor contributed 8 to 10 milliliters of peripheral blood by blood draw. Trimming cost V 1 base and J 7 bases, with 13 bases left between them. This CDR3 region has 13 residues. Germline V CDR1 and CDR2: DFQATT, SNEGSKA (reference sequence).

The chain links TRBV20-1 to TRBJ1-1, with D unclear. Sequencing was performed on blood. The clonotype originates from a woman under 40 in good health. CDR3 loop: CSARGLWAGEAFF. The CDR3 bases are TGCAGTGCTAGAGGGCTTTGGGCGGGTGAAGCTTTCTTT.